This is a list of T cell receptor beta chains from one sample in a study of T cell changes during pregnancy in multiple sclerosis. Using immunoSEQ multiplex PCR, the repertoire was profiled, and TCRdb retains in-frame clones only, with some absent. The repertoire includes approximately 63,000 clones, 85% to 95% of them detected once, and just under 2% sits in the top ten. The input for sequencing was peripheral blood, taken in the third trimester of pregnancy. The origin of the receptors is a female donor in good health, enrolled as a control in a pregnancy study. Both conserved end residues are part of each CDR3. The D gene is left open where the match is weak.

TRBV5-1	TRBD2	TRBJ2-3	CASSPGTSGGVDTQYF	TGCGCCAGCAGCCCCGGGACTAGCGGGGGTGTAGATACGCAGTATTTT
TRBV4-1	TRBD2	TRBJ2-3	CASSALKLRGGGTDTQYF	TGCGCCAGCAGCGCCCTGAAGCTGCGGGGGGGAGGCACAGATACGCAGTATTTT
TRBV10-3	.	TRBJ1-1	CAISESTGRTEAFF	TGTGCCATCAGTGAGTCGACAGGCAGGACCGAAGCTTTCTTT
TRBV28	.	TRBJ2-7	CASRIPRGSEQYF	TGTGCCAGCAGAATACCGAGGGGGAGCGAGCAGTACTTC
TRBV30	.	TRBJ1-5	CAWSVRSGNQPQHF	TGTGCCTGGAGTGTAAGGTCAGGAAATCAGCCCCAGCATTTT
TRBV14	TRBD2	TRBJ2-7	CASSQGGGADVQYF	TGTGCCAGCAGCCAAGGCGGGGGGGCCGATGTGCAGTACTTC
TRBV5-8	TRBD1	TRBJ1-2	CASSRAGTGGPNYGYTF	TGTGCCAGCAGCCGCGCAGGGACAGGAGGACCCAACTATGGCTACACCTTC
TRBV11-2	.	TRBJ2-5	CASSSWTEGETQYF	TGTGCCAGCAGCTCATGGACCGAGGGAGAGACCCAGTACTTC
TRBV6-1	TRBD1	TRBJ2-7	CASSEGTGFYEQYF	TGTGCCAGCAGTGAAGGGACAGGGTTTTACGAGCAGTACTTC
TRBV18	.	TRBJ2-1	CASSRTQEYNEQFF	TGTGCCAGCTCACGGACACAAGAATACAATGAGCAGTTCTTC
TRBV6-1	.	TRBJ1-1	CASSELTGLTEAFF	TGTGCCAGCAGTGAACTAACAGGGCTTACTGAAGCTTTCTTT
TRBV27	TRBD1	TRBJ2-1	CASSPAGTEGYNEQFF	TGTGCCAGCAGTCCGGCCGGGACAGAAGGATACAATGAGCAGTTCTTC
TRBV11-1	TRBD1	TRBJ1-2	CASSLDRGSRGYTF	TGTGCCAGCAGCTTAGACAGGGGTTCACGCGGCTACACCTTC